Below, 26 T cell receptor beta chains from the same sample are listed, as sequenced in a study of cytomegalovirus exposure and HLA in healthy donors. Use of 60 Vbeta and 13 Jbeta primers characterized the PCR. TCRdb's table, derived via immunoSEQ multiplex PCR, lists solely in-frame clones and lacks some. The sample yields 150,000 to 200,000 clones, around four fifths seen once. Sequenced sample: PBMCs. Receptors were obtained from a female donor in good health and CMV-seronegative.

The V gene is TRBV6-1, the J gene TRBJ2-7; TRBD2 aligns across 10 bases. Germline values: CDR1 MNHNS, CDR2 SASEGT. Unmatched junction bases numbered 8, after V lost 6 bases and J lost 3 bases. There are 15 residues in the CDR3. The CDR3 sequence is CASSAIAGGNYEQYF. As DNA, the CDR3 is TGTGCCAGCAGCGCCATAGCGGGGGGCAACTACGAGCAGTACTTC.

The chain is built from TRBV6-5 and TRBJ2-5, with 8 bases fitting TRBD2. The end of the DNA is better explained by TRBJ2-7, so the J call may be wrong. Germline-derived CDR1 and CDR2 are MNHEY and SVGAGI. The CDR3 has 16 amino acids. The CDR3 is CASSYVREGGPYEQYF. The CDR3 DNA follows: TGTGCCAGCAGTTACGTCCGGGAGGGAGGGCCCTACGAGCAGTACTTC.

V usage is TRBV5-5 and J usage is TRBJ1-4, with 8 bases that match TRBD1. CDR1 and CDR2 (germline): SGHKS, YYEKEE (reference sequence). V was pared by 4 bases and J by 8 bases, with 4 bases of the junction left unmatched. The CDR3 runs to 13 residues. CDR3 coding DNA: TGTGCCAGCAGCCCATGGGACAGGGAAAAACTGTTTTTT. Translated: CASSPWDREKLFF. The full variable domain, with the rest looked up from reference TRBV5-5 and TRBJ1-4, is DAGVTQSPTHLIKTRGQQVTLRCSPISGHKSVSWYQQVLGQGPQFIFQYYEKEERGRGNFPDRFSARQFPNYSSELNVNALLLGDSALYLCASSPWDREKLFFGSGTQLSVL.

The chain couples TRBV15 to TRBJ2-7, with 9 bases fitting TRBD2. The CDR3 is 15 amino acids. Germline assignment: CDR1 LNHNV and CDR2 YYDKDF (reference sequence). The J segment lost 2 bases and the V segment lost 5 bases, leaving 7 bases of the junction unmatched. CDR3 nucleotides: TGTGCCACCAGCCCACTAGCGGGTGGGACCTACGAGCAGTACTTC. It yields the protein CATSPLAGGTYEQYF.

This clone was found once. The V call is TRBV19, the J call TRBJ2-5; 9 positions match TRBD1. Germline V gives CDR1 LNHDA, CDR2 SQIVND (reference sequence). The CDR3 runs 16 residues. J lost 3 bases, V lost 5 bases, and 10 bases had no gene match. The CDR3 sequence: CASSPRDRATKETQYF. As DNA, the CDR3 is TGTGCCAGTAGTCCGCGGGACAGGGCCACCAAAGAGACCCAGTACTTC.

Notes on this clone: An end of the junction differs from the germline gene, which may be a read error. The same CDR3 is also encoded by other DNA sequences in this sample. The DNA for the CDR3 is TGTGCCAGCAGCTTCGGGGCAGGGGGCGTTGCCTACGAGCAATACTTC. It yields the protein CASSFGAGGVAYEQYF. The chain links TRBV7-9 to TRBJ2-7; 8 bases align to TRBD1. Germline loops: CDR1 SEHNR, CDR2 FQNEAQ (reference sequence). The length of the CDR3 is 16 residues. The variable domain in full, completed from reference TRBV7-9 and TRBJ2-7, reads DTGVSQNPRHKITKRGQNVTFRCDPISEHNRLYWYRQTLGQGPEFLTYFQNEAQLEKSRLLSDRFSAERPKGSFSTLEIQRTEQGDSAMYLCASSFGAGGVAYEQYFGPGTRLTVT.

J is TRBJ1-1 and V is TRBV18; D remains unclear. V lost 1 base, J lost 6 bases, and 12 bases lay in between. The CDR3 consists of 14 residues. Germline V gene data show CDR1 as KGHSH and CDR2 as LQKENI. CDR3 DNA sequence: TGTGCCAGCTCACCACTCCCGGGGAGCGCTGAAGCTTTCTTT. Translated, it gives CASSPLPGSAEAFF.

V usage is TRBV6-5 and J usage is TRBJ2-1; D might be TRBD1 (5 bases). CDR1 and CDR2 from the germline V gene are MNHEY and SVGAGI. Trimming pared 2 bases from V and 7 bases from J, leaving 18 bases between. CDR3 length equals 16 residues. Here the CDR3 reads CASSYGVWGKLNEQFF. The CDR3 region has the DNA TGTGCCAGCAGTTACGGGGTCTGGGGCAAATTAAATGAGCAGTTCTTC.

The CDR3 DNA reads as TGTGCCAGCAGCTCCTGGACTAGCTCCTACGAGCAGTACTTC. Translating it yields CASSSWTSSYEQYF. This chain links TRBV5-6 with TRBJ2-7; 7 bases map to TRBD2. J gave up 0 bases and V 3 bases, and 3 bases lay outside the gene matches. The CDR3 covers 14 residues. Looked up from germline, CDR1 is SGHDT and CDR2 is YYEEEE.

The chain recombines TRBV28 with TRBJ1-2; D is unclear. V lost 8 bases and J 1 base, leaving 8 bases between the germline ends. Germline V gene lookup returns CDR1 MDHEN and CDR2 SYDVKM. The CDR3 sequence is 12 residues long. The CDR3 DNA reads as TGTGCCAGCGGAGGCCGTAACTATGGCTACACCTTC. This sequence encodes CASGGRNYGYTF.

For the CDR3, the DNA is TGTGCCAGCACTTCTACGGACAACGGGGGGGATCAGCCCCAGCATTTT. It is translated as CASTSTDNGGDQPQHF. V gene TRBV6-6 combines with J gene TRBJ1-5, with D tentatively TRBD1 (5 bases). V lost 7 bases and J lost 5, with 21 bases in between. This CDR3 is built from 16 residues. The V gene's germline CDR1 is MNHNY and CDR2 SVGAGI (reference sequence).

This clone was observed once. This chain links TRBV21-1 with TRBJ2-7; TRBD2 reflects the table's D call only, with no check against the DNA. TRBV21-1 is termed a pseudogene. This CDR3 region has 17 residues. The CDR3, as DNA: TGTGCCAGCAGCAAAGGGCTAGCGGGAGGATGGGGTTACGAGCAGTACTTC. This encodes CASSKGLAGGWGYEQYF.

In DNA, the CDR3 is TGTGCCAGCAGTTACCGGGGTTCTAACTATGGCTACACCTTC. This codes for CASSYRGSNYGYTF. The chain couples TRBV6-5 to TRBJ1-2; D gene ambiguous. Germline V CDR1 and CDR2: MNHEY, SVGAGI. V was clipped by 2 bases and J by 0 bases, with 7 bases between them. The CDR3 is made up of 14 amino acids.

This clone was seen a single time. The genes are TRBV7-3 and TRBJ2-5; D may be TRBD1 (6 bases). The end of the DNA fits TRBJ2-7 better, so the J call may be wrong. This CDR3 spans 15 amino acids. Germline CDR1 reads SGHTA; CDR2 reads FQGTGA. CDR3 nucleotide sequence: TGTGCCAGCAGCCTAGGTACCACAGGGAGCGACGAGCAGTACTTC. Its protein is CASSLGTTGSDEQYF.

CDR3 sequence: CASSPGRGTDTQYF. The CDR3 DNA reads TGTGCCAGCAGCCCAGGAAGGGGGACAGATACGCAGTATTTT. This chain joins TRBV7-2 and TRBJ2-3, with D maybe TRBD1 (6 bases). This CDR3 has 14 residues. V was shortened by 5 bases and J by 3 bases, with 12 bases between the two germline ends. The germline V gene encodes CDR1 SGHTA and CDR2 FQGNSA.

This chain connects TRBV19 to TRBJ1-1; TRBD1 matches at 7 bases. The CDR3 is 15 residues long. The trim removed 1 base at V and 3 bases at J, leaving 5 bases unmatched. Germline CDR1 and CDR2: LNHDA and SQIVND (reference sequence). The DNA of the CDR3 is TGTGCCAGTAGTATAGGGCCCCAGGGGGACACTGAAGCTTTCTTT. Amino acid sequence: CASSIGPQGDTEAFF.

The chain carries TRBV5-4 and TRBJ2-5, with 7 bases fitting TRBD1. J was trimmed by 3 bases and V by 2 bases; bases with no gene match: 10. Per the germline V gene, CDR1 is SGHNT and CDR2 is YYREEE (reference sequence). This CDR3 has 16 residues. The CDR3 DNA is TGTGCCAGCAGCTTAAACAGGGGCGCGATAAAAGAGACCCAGTACTTC. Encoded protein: CASSLNRGAIKETQYF. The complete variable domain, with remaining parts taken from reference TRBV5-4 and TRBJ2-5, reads ETGVTQSPTHLIKTRGQQVTLRCSSQSGHNTVSWYQQALGQGPQFIFQYYREEENGRGNFPPRFSGLQFPNYSSELNVNALELDDSALYLCASSLNRGAIKETQYFGPGTRLLVL.

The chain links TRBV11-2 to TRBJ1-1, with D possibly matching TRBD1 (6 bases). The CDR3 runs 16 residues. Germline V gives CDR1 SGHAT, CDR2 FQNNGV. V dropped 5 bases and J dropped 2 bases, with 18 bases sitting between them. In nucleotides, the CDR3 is TGTGCCAGCAGCCCGTCGCGGGGGGCTATTAACACTGAAGCTTTCTTT. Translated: CASSPSRGAINTEAFF.

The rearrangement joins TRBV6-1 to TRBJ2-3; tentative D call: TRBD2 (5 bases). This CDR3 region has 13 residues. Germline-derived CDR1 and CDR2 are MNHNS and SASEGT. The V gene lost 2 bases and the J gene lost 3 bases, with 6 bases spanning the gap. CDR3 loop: CASSERGTDTQYF. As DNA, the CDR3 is TGTGCCAGCAGTGAACGAGGGACAGATACGCAGTATTTT.

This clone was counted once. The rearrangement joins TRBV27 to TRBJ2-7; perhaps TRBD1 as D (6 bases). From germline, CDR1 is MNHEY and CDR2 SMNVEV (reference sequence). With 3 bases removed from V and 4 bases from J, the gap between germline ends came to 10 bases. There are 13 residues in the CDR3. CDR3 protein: CASSFSDRYEQYF. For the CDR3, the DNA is TGTGCCAGCAGTTTTTCCGACAGGTACGAGCAGTACTTC.

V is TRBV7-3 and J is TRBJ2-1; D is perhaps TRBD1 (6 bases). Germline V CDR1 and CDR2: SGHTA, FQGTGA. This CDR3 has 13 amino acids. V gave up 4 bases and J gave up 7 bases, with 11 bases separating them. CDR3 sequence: CASSSNTGNEQFF. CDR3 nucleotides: TGTGCCAGCAGCTCTAATACAGGGAATGAGCAGTTCTTC. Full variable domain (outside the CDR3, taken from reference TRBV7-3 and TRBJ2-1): GAGVSQTPSNKVTEKGKYVELRCDPISGHTALYWYRQSLGQGPEFLIYFQGTGAADDSGLPNDRFFAVRPEGSVSTLKIQRTERGDSAVYLCASSSNTGNEQFFGPGTRLTVL.

As DNA, the CDR3 is TGTGCCAGCAGTTCGTTGTACGAGCAGTACTTC. Translation gives CASSSLYEQYF. The chain employs TRBV6-5 and TRBJ2-7, with D hard to call. Germline lookup yields CDR1 MNHEY and CDR2 SVGAGI. This CDR3 is built from 11 residues. Trimming stripped 4 bases from V and 4 bases from J, with 5 bases between.

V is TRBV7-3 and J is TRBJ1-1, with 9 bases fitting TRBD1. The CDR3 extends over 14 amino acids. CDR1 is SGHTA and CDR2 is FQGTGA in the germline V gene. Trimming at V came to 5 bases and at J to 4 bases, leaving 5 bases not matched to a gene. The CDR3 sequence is CASSVLTGGTEAFF. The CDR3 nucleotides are TGTGCCAGCAGCGTACTGACAGGGGGCACTGAAGCTTTCTTT.

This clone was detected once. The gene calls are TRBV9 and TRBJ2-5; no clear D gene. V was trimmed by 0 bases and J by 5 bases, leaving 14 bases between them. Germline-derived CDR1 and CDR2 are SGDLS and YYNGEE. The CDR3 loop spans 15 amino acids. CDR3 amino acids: CASSVVGNPGETQYF. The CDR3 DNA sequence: TGTGCCAGCAGCGTAGTTGGAAATCCCGGGGAGACCCAGTACTTC.

The CDR3 here is CASSPPTGNYGYTF. CDR3 in DNA: TGTGCCAGCAGCCCCCCGACAGGGAACTATGGCTACACCTTC. This chain connects TRBV7-8 to TRBJ1-2; TRBD1 matches 7 bases. Trimming took 5 bases from V and 2 from J; bases not matched to a gene: 5. Germline CDR1 and CDR2: SGHVS and FQNEAQ. CDR3 length: 14 residues.

The CDR3 loop reads CASSLGLAGSTDTQYF. DNA of the CDR3: TGTGCCAGCAGTCTGGGACTAGCGGGATCCACAGATACGCAGTATTTT. This sequence joins TRBV2 and TRBJ2-3, with 13 bases fitting TRBD2. This CDR3 spans 16 amino acids. Per the germline V gene, CDR1 is SNHLY and CDR2 is FYNNEI. The V segment lost 5 bases and the J segment 2 bases; nucleotides outside the gene matches: 4.